These 6 T cell receptor beta chains were all obtained from the same sample, sequenced in a study of molecular identifiers for immune sequencing clone quantification. TCRdb analysed the PCR reads with MiXCR anew, one entry per CDR3 protein. The table records about 65,000 distinct CDR3 sequences, about 18% of them present only once. Sequences were obtained from naive CD8+ T cells from blood, with Jurkat cell RNA spiked in. Subset of the sample: FACS-sorted CD8+CD4-CCR7+CD45RA+ naive T cells. These receptors all stem from a human donor in good health. Some libraries in this study had Jurkat cell RNA spiked in.

This clonotype was counted between two and nine times. The V and J genes are TRBV6-2 or TRBV6-3 and TRBJ2-7; no clear D. V was trimmed by 11 bases and J by 2 bases, leaving 16 bases between them. Germline V gives CDR1 MNHEY, CDR2 SVGEGT. There are 13 residues in the CDR3. CDR3: CAAGVGVPYEQYF. DNA for the CDR3: TGTGCCGCCGGAGTGGGTGTACCCTACGAGCAGTACTTC.

The V gene is TRBV3-1, the J gene TRBJ1-5; no firm D call. The V end was cut by 0 bases, the J end by 6 bases, with 12 bases between. This CDR3 region has 15 residues. CDR1 LGHDT and CDR2 YNNKEL come from the germline V gene (reference sequence). CDR3 region: CASSQDGWVGQPQHF. CDR3 sequence (DNA): TGTGCCAGCAGCCAAGATGGCTGGGTAGGTCAGCCCCAGCATTTT.

This clonotype has ten or more counts. The chain recombines TRBV19 with TRBJ1-1, with D hard to call. CDR1 and CDR2 (germline): LNHDA, SQIVND (reference sequence). Trimming pared 10 bases from V and 5 bases from J, leaving 14 bases between. The CDR3 has 12 residues. CDR3 nucleotides: TGTGCCACCTCAACGGGTTCAACTGAAGCTTTCTTT. It codes for CATSTGSTEAFF.

In this sample, this clonotype turned up many times. The chain employs TRBV3-1 and TRBJ2-7; TRBD2 matches 8 bases. V shed 0 bases, J shed 5 bases, and the junction held 12 bases outside the gene matches. The CDR3 sequence is 17 residues long. In germline, CDR1 is LGHDT, CDR2 YNNKEL (reference sequence). The CDR3 sequence: CASSQEGASGSIDEQYF. The CDR3 DNA reads as TGTGCCAGCAGCCAAGAGGGGGCCAGCGGGAGTATCGACGAGCAGTACTTC.

Concerning this clonotype: It may be a read error: a sequence one base away is much more abundant. The rearrangement links TRBV7-6 to TRBJ2-2, with a weak D call TRBD1 (5 bases). This CDR3 spans 14 amino acids. V gave up 1 base and J gave up 10 bases, with 13 bases separating them. CDR1 and CDR2 (germline): SGHVS, FNYEAQ. CDR3 residues: CASSLESGSEELFF. CDR3 nucleotide sequence: TGTGCCAGCAGCTTAGAGTCAGGGTCCGAGGAGCTGTTTTTT. Variable domain in full (rest from reference TRBV7-6 and TRBJ2-2): GAGVSQSPRYKVTKRGQDVALRCDPISGHVSLYWYRQALGQGPEFLTYFNYEAQQDKSGLPNDRFSAERPEGSISTLTIQRTEQRDSAMYRCASSLESGSEELFFGEGSRLTVL.

With respect to this clonotype: A single base separates this from a much larger clone, so it may be a read error. This CDR3 is missing its conserved last phenylalanine or tryptophan, likely due to a read error. This sequence joins TRBV11-3 and TRBJ2-1; D might be TRBD1 (5 bases). The CDR3 covers 13 residues. Germline CDR1 is SGHNT and CDR2 is YENEEA. Deletions cut 2 bases from V and 6 bases from J, with 8 bases between. The CDR3 loop reads CASSLTRVNEQFI. DNA for the CDR3: TGTGCCAGCAGCTTAACCAGGGTCAATGAGCAGTTCATC.